Reported below is one T cell receptor beta chain. Its antigen is still unknown. TCRdb recomputed calls from the 5' RACE reads with MiXCR, one row per CDR3 protein. The sample lists around 450,000 distinct CDR3 sequences; approximately 20% were seen once. The sample is drawn from a study of T-cell memory formation after mild COVID-19. Study information: The TCR clusters were mostly specific to one donor. Study-wide results and limits: CD4+ contracting clones lay mainly in CM and EM, CD8+ ones in EMRA. Whether second-wave clones peaking at day 37 were SARS-CoV-2 specific went unconfirmed. Whereas later expanders leaned CD4+, clones contracting day 15 to 85 showed a balanced CD4/CD8 makeup.

The CDR3 length is 13 residues. Trimming pared 5 bases from V and 8 bases from J, leaving 15 bases between. Germline CDR1 is MGHRA and CDR2 is YSYEKL. The receptor's source is an adult woman who had mild COVID-19 (a few samples of this study predate the infection). Cell type and time point are not known. Material for sequencing was PBMCs or a T cell subset sorted from them (not recorded which). This chain joins TRBV4-1 and TRBJ1-1; no definite D call. The CDR3 DNA reads TGCGCCAGCAGCTTTAAGACGGAATGGGAAGCTTTCTTT. It encodes CASSFKTEWEAFF.